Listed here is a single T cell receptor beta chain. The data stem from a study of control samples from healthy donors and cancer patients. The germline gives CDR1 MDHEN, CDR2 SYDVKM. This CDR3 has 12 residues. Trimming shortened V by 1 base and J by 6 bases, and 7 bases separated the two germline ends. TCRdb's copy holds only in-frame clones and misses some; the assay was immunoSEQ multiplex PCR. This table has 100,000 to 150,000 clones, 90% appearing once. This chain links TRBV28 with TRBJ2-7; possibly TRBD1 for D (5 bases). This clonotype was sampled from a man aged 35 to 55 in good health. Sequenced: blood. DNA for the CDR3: TGTGCCAGCAGTTTATTAACAGGCGAGCAGTACTTC. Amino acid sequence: CASSLLTGEQYF.